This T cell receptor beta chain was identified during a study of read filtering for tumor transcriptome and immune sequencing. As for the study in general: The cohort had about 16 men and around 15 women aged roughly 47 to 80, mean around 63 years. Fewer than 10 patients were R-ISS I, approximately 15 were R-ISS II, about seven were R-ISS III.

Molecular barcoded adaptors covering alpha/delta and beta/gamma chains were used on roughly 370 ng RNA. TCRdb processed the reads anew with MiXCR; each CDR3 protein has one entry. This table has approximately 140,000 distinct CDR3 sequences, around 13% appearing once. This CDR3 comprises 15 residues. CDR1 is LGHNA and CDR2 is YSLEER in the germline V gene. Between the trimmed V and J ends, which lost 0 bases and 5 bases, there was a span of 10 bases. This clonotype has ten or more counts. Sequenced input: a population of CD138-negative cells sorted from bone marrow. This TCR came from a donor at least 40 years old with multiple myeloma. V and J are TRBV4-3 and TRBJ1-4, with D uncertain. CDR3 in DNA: TGCGCCAGCAGCCAAGAATTGCAGAGGAATGAAAAACTGTTTTTT. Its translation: CASSQELQRNEKLFF.